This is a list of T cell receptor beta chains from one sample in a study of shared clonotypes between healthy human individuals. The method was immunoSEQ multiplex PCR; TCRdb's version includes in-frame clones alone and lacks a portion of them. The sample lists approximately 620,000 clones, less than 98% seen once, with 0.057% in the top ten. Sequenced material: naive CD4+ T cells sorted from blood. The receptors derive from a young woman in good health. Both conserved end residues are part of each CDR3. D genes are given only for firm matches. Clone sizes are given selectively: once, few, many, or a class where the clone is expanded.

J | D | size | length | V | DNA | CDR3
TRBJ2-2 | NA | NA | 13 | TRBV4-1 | TGCGCCAGCAAGGAAGGCCTCACCGGGGAGCTGTTTTTT | CASKEGLTGELFF
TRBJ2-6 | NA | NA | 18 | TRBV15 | TGTGCCACCAGCAGAGAGGGCAGGGGGGTGGCTGGGGCCAACGTCCTGACTTTC | CATSREGRGVAGANVLTF
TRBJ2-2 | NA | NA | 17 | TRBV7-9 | TGTGCCACCAAAGCCAACCGTTGGGAATCGGACACCGGGGAGCTGTTTTTT | CATKANRWESDTGELFF
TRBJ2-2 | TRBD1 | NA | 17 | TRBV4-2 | TGTGCCAGCAGCCAAGATCCACGGACAGGGGAGACCGGGGAGCTGTTTTTT | CASSQDPRTGETGELFF
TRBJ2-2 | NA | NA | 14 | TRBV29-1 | TGCAGCGTTCAACTTGCCCTGAACACCGGGGAGCTGTTTTTT | CSVQLALNTGELFF
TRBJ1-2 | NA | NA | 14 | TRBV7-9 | TGTGCCAGCAGCTTAGCGTGGGACTACTATGGCTACACCTTC | CASSLAWDYYGYTF
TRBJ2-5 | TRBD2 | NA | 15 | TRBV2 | TGTGCCAGCAACCCGACAACTAGCGGGTACGAGACCCAGTACTTC | CASNPTTSGYETQYF
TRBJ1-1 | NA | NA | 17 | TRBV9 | TGTGCCAGCAGCGTAGTAAGTGGAACAGCCAAGAACACTGAAGCTTTCTTT | CASSVVSGTAKNTEAFF
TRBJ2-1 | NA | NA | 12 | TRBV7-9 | TGTGCCAGCGGGAGGTTTCCGAATGAGCAGTTCTTC | CASGRFPNEQFF
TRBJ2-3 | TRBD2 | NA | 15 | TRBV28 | TGTGCCAGCAGTCTTAGCGGGAGGGCCACAGATACGCAGTATTTT | CASSLSGRATDTQYF
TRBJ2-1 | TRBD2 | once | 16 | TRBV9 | TGTGCCAGCAGCACCGACCCTAGCGGGAGTATCAATGAGCAGTTCTTC | CASSTDPSGSINEQFF
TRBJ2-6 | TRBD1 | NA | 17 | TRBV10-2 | TGCGCCAGCAGTCCGGGACAGGAATTCTCTGGGGCCAACGTCCTGACTTTC | CASSPGQEFSGANVLTF
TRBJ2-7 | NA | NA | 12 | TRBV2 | TGTGCCAGCAGGGACACCCCCTACGAGCAGTACTTC | CASRDTPYEQYF
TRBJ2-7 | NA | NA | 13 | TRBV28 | TGTGCCAGCACCACAGGGGGGGTCTACGAGCAGTACTTC | CASTTGGVYEQYF
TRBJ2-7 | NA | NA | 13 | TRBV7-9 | TGTGCCAGCAGCTTGAGAGACCGTTACGAGCAGTACTTC | CASSLRDRYEQYF
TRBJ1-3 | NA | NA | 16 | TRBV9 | TGTGCCAGCAGCGTCCAGCCGGAGTTCACTGGAAACACCATATATTTT | CASSVQPEFTGNTIYF
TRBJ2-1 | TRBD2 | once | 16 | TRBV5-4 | TGTGCCAGCAGCTTGGGGACTAGCGGAAATTACAATGAGCAGTTCTTC | CASSLGTSGNYNEQFF
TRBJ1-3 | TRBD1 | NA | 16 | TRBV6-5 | TGTGCCAGCAGTTACACAACAGGGGACTCTGGAAACACCATATATTTT | CASSYTTGDSGNTIYF
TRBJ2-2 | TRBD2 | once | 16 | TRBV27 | TGTGCCAGCAGATGGGGGACTAGCGGATACACCGGGGAGCTGTTTTTT | CASRWGTSGYTGELFF
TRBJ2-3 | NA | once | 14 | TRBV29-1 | TGCAGCGTCGCGACCGGGACTAGCACAGATACGCAGTATTTT | CSVATGTSTDTQYF
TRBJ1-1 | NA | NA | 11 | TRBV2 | TGTGCCAGCAAATTTAACACTGAAGCTTTCTTT | CASKFNTEAFF
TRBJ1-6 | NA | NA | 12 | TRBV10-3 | TGTGCCATCAGTGGGGGTGATTCACCCCTCCACTTT | CAISGGDSPLHF
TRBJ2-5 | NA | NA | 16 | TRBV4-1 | TGCGCCAGCAGCCAGGAAAGGGTGGGGGGCGCGGAGACCCAGTACTTC | CASSQERVGGAETQYF
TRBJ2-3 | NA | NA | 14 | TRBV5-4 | TGTGCCAGCTCGAGAGGGACTAGCACAGATACGCAGTATTTT | CASSRGTSTDTQYF
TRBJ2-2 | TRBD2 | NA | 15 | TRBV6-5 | TGTGCCAGCGCCTCGGGACTACCCCGCGCCGGGGAGCTGTTTTTT | CASASGLPRAGELFF
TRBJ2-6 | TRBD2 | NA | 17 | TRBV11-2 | TGTGCCAGCAGCTTACGGCTAGCGGGCTCTGGGGCCAACGTCCTGACTTTC | CASSLRLAGSGANVLTF
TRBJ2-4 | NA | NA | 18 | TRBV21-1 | TGTGCCAGCAGCAAAAGCCCCCCCGGACTAGCGGGAAGTTGTCTTCAGTACTTC | CASSKSPPGLAGSCLQYF
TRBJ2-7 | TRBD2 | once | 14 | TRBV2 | TGTGCCAGCAGTGCCGAGGGACTAGCGGGAGAGCAGTACTTC | CASSAEGLAGEQYF
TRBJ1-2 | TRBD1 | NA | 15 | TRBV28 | TGTGCCAGCAGCCGAGGGGGCCAAGCTAACTATGGCTACACCTTC | CASSRGGQANYGYTF
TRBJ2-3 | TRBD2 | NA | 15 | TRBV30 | TGTGCCTGGAGGTGGAGCGGGAGAGGCACAGATACGCAGTATTTT | CAWRWSGRGTDTQYF
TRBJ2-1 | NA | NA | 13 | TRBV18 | TGTGCCAGCTCACTAGACAGCCTCAATGAGCAGTTCTTC | CASSLDSLNEQFF
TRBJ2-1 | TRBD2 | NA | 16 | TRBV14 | TGTGCCAGCAGCCAAGGGGCTAGCGGGAACTACAATGAGCAGTTCTTC | CASSQGASGNYNEQFF
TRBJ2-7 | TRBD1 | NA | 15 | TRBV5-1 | TGCGCCAGCAGCGCCGGGACAGGGATTCCCTACGAGCAGTACTTC | CASSAGTGIPYEQYF
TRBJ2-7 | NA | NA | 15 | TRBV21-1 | TGTGCCAGCAGCAACCGGGACAACTCCAAAACCGACCAGTACTTC | CASSNRDNSKTDQYF
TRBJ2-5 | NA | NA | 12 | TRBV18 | TGTGCCAGCTCACCACAGGAAGAGACCCAGTACTTC | CASSPQEETQYF
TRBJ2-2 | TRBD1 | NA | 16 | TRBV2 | TGTGCCAGCAGTGGGACAGGGAGACCGAACACCGGGGAGCTGTTTTTT | CASSGTGRPNTGELFF
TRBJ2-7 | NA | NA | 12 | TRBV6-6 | TGTGCCAGCAGCCCCGGGGGCTACGAGCAGTACTTC | CASSPGGYEQYF
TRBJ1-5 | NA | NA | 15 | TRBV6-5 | TGTGCCAGCAGTTATACGTCTCTCGGCAATCAGCCCCAGCATTTT | CASSYTSLGNQPQHF
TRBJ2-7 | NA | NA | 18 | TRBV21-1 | TGTGCCAGCAGCGAGGGACTAGCGGGAGGGCCGGACTCCTACGAGCAGTACTTC | CASSEGLAGGPDSYEQYF
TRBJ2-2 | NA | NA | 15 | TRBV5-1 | TGCGCCAGCAGCTTGGCCAGGCTAGCAAACGGGGAGCTGTTTTTT | CASSLARLANGELFF
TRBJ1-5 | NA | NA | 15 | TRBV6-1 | TGTGCCAGCAGAAACCAGGGGTTGGGCAATCAGCCCCAGCATTTT | CASRNQGLGNQPQHF
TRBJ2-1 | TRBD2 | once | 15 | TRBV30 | TGTGCCTGGAGTGGGGAGCTAGCGGGAGGCAATGAGCAGTTCTTC | CAWSGELAGGNEQFF
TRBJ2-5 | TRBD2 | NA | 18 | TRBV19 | TGTGCCAGTAGTATGACTAGCGGGAGTACAAGAGGTCAAGAGACCCAGTACTTC | CASSMTSGSTRGQETQYF
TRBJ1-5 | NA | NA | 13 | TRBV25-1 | TGTGCCAGCAGTGTATCAGGCAATCAGCCCCAGCATTTT | CASSVSGNQPQHF
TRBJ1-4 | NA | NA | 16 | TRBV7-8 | TGTGCCAGCAGCCCGCGCAGGGTAGCAACTAATGAAAAACTGTTTTTT | CASSPRRVATNEKLFF
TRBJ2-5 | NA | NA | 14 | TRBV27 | TGTGCCAGCAGTTCGGGGACCACCCAAGAGACCCAGTACTTC | CASSSGTTQETQYF
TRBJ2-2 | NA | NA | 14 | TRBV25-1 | TGTGCCAGCAGTGAATTGCAGAACACCGGGGAGCTGTTTTTT | CASSELQNTGELFF
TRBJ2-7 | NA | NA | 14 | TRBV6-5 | TGTGCCAGCAGTTACTCGAGCCCTAGCTACGAGCAGTACTTC | CASSYSSPSYEQYF
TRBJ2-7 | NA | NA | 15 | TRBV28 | TGTGCCAGCACCTTGGGGGGAGAGTTGAGTATCGAGCAGTACTTC | CASTLGGELSIEQYF
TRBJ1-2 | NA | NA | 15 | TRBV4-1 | TGCGCCAGCAGGACGATACAGGGAACCCTCTATGGCTACACCTTC | CASRTIQGTLYGYTF
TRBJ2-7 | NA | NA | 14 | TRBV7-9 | TGTGCCAGCAGCCGGTGGATCCCCCCCCACGAGCAGTACTTC | CASSRWIPPHEQYF
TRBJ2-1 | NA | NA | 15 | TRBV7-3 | TGTGCCAGCAGCTTAATGTTCGGAGTGGGCAATGAGCAGTTCTTC | CASSLMFGVGNEQFF